The 25 T cell receptor beta chains below all came from one sample that was sequenced in a study of T cell repertoires in cytomegalovirus infection (dated by TCRdb to between 2018 and 2020). The sample's treatment or condition label is to be understood as: in vitro stimulation with specific CMV peptide epitopes to enrich CMV-specific T cells. These receptors' targets are unknown. The run used an Illumina HiSeq 1500. TCRdb trimmed the raw reads at Q25, called clones with MiXCR and kept productive beta chains. Each record represents a unique CDR3 protein, reported with the most common genes and DNA among its rows. The sample data list approximately 500,000 distinct CDR3 sequences, and more than 30% of these were observed just once. 15% to 20% of the sample lies in the top ten. Specimen: cultured PBMCs, collected from culture after CMV antigen stimulation. These TCRs come from a human donor in good health (CMV status not recorded). Some clones in this sample may be carry-over from other donors' samples.

Ten or more counts support this clonotype. This chain uses TRBV7-2 with TRBJ1-5, with 7 bases that match TRBD1. Germline-derived CDR1 and CDR2 are SGHTA and FQGNSA. CDR3 length equals 15 residues. V dropped 4 bases and J dropped 5; count of bases not matched to a gene: 8. Written as DNA, the CDR3 is TGTGCCAGCAGCTGGGGGGGAGGGACAGATCAGCCCCAGCATTTT. Translation: CASSWGGGTDQPQHF.

The CDR3 protein is CASRKLLADTQYF. In DNA form, the CDR3 reads TGTGCCAGCAGGAAACTACTAGCAGATACGCAGTATTTT. The rearrangement joins TRBV12-3 or TRBV12-4 to TRBJ2-3; maybe TRBD2 (5 bases). The CDR3 runs 13 residues. V lost 6 bases and J 4 bases, leaving 11 bases between the germline ends.

This clonotype was counted at least ten times. The V and J genes are TRBV7-2 and TRBJ2-1, with D perhaps matching TRBD2 (6 bases). Trimming cost V 2 bases and J 0 bases, with 11 bases left between them. The CDR3 totals 16 residues. CDR1 SGHTA and CDR2 FQGNSA come from the germline V gene. Written as DNA, the CDR3 is TGTGCCAGCAGCTTAACGCGGGACCACTCCTACAATGAGCAGTTCTTC. This codes for CASSLTRDHSYNEQFF.

The chain uses TRBV29-1 and TRBJ2-7, with 9 bases lining up with TRBD2. The ends lost 5 bases at V and 3 bases at J; junction bases unmatched: 8. The CDR3 totals 14 residues. Per germline, CDR1 SQVTM and CDR2 ANQGSEA. The CDR3 DNA follows: TGCAGCGTTCGTCGACTAGCGGAAGACTACGAGCAGTACTTC. This sequence encodes CSVRRLAEDYEQYF.

This clonotype was found many times. This chain connects TRBV7-2 to TRBJ2-3; D is unresolved. Germline V gives CDR1 SGHTA, CDR2 FQGNSA. The CDR3 has 14 amino acids. The V and J ends lost 1 base and 3 bases respectively, with 8 bases between them. CDR3 nucleotides: TGTGCCAGCAGCTTAGGGTCCTTGACAGATACGCAGTATTTT. Translated: CASSLGSLTDTQYF.

The chain has TRBV9 and TRBJ2-3; D is undetermined. Trimming took off 1 base at V and 2 bases at J, with 8 bases between the two ends. This CDR3 comprises 14 residues. Looked up from germline, CDR1 is SGDLS and CDR2 is YYNGEE. The CDR3 reads CASSVLQLTDTQYF. CDR3 coding DNA: TGTGCCAGCAGCGTATTGCAGCTCACAGATACGCAGTATTTT.

The V and J genes are TRBV18 and TRBJ2-5, with D perhaps given as TRBD1 or TRBD2 (5 bases each). The CDR3 length is 16 residues. The V and J ends lost 2 bases and 2 bases respectively, with 15 bases between them. Looked up from germline, CDR1 is KGHSH and CDR2 is LQKENI. The DNA of the CDR3 is TGTGCCAGCTCACCAGCTTCGTCAGGGAGACAAGAGACCCAGTACTTC. It yields the protein CASSPASSGRQETQYF.

This clonotype has at least ten counts. The rearrangement links TRBV11-2 to TRBJ1-1; D is undetermined. Germline CDR1 SGHAT, CDR2 FQNNGV. CDR3 size: 12 residues. Trimming left V 3 bases short and J 4 bases short, with 6 bases between. CDR3 loop: CASSFQRTEAFF. The CDR3 DNA reads as TGTGCCAGCAGCTTCCAGCGCACTGAAGCTTTCTTT.

This clonotype has only a few counts. The CDR3: CATSKEGATDTQYF. The CDR3 bases are TGTGCCACCAGCAAGGAGGGGGCTACAGATACGCAGTATTTT. The J gene is TRBJ2-3, the V gene TRBV15, with D possibly TRBD1 on 7 matching bases. V shed 4 bases and J shed 3 bases, with 11 bases lying between them. CDR3 length: 14 amino acids. Germline assignment: CDR1 LNHNV and CDR2 YYDKDF (reference sequence). Full variable domain (outside the CDR3, taken from reference TRBV15 and TRBJ2-3): DAMVIQNPRYQVTQFGKPVTLSCSQTLNHNVMYWYQQKSSQAPKLLFHYYDKDFNNEADTPDNFQSRRPNTSFCFLDIRSPGLGDTAMYLCATSKEGATDTQYFGPGTRLTVL.

This sequence joins TRBV5-6 and TRBJ2-7, with TRBD1 as a possible D gene (6 bases). In germline, CDR1 is SGHDT, CDR2 YYEEEE. Between the trimmed V and J ends, which lost 0 bases and 6 bases, there was a span of 7 bases. The CDR3 is 12 residues long. CDR3: CASSLGTAEQYV. The CDR3 DNA sequence: TGTGCCAGCAGCTTGGGGACAGCCGAGCAGTACGTC.

The chain has TRBV11-2 and TRBJ2-1, with TRBD2 matching over 7 bases. Germline V gene lookup returns CDR1 SGHAT and CDR2 FQNNGV. This CDR3 comprises 17 residues. After removal of 5 bases from V and 2 bases from J, the junction contained 12 bases not matched to a gene. CDR3 DNA sequence: TGTGCCAGCAGCCGAGGTACTTTGGCGGGAGCCTACAATGAGCAGTTCTTC. Its translation is CASSRGTLAGAYNEQFF.

The chain's CDR3 is CASRTDRGNTGELFF. The CDR3 DNA sequence: TGTGCCAGCAGAACCGACAGGGGGAACACCGGGGAGCTGTTTTTT. This chain connects TRBV28 to TRBJ2-2; 8 bases line up with TRBD1. Trimming at V came to 6 bases and at J to 1 base, leaving 4 bases not matched to a gene. Looked up from germline, CDR1 is MDHEN and CDR2 is SYDVKM. The CDR3 totals 15 residues.

This chain's CDR3 is CASSLTRNSGANVLTF. The CDR3 DNA reads as TGTGCCAGCAGCTTAACCCGGAACTCTGGGGCCAACGTCCTGACTTTC. The chain combines TRBV7-3 with TRBJ2-6, with D unclear. The CDR3 has 16 amino acids. The germline V and J ends were trimmed by 0 bases and 0 bases, with 6 bases remaining between them. In germline, CDR1 is SGHTA, CDR2 FQGTGA.

This clonotype was detected a few times. This clone may be a read error of a much larger clone one base away. The chain's CDR3 is CASSYGSSGSNEQFF. The CDR3 bases are TGTGCCAGCAGTTACGGGAGTAGCGGGAGCAATGAGCAGTTCTTC. The rearrangement uses TRBV6-2 or TRBV6-3 and TRBJ2-1; 9 positions match TRBD2. The germline V gene encodes CDR1 MNHEY and CDR2 SVGEGT. V shed 2 bases, J shed 6 bases, and the junction held 5 bases outside the gene matches. The CDR3 spans 15 residues.

This clonotype was detected only a few times. V usage is TRBV29-1 and J usage is TRBJ2-1; 10 bases are a match to TRBD2. Per germline, CDR1 SQVTM and CDR2 ANQGSEA. The CDR3 consists of 15 residues. Trimming at V came to 1 base and at J to 15 bases, leaving 15 bases not matched to a gene. CDR3 sequence reads: CSVEGSGRASLKGFF. DNA of the CDR3: TGCAGCGTTGAAGGGAGCGGGAGGGCCTCCCTAAAGGGGTTCTTC.

The chain joins TRBV20-1 to TRBJ2-5, with TRBD2 matching over 9 bases. CDR3 length equals 15 residues. Germline V gene data show CDR1 as DFQATT and CDR2 as SNEGSKA (reference sequence). V trimming: 0 bases; J trimming: 5 bases; junction bases outside the gene matches: 7. CDR3 sequence: CSARDGLAGSETQYF. CDR3 nucleotides: TGCAGTGCTAGAGATGGGCTAGCGGGAAGTGAGACCCAGTACTTC.

This clonotype was counted a single time. This chain uses TRBV7-9 with TRBJ1-5, with TRBD1 matching over 10 bases. V lost 4 bases and J lost 0; bases outside the gene matches: 9. The length of the CDR3 is 18 residues. CDR1 is SEHNR, CDR2 FQNEAQ, per germline (reference sequence). The CDR3 DNA sequence: TGTGCCAGCAGCTCCGTGACAGGGGGCGCGGGTAGCAATCAGCCCCAGCATTTT. It yields the protein CASSSVTGGAGSNQPQHF.

The chain couples TRBV24-1 to TRBJ2-1; TRBD2 agrees at 11 bases. The CDR3 has 16 amino acids. J lost 5 bases, V lost 4 bases, and 6 bases had no gene match. Germline CDR1 KGHDR, CDR2 SFDVKD. The CDR3 region has the DNA TGTGCCACCAGTGACCTACTAGCGGGAGATCACAATGAGCAGTTCTTC. This translates into CATSDLLAGDHNEQFF.

This clonotype was seen a few times. The chain carries TRBV19 and TRBJ2-7; D is unclear. Germline loops: CDR1 LNHDA, CDR2 SQIVND (reference sequence). The germline V and J ends were trimmed by 2 bases and 3 bases, with 8 bases remaining between them. The CDR3 consists of 13 residues. CDR3 DNA: TGTGCCAGTAGTATATCGGCCGGCTACGAGCAGTACTTC. As protein: CASSISAGYEQYF.

V gene TRBV12-3 or TRBV12-4 combines with J gene TRBJ2-6; D call uncertain. V lost 11 bases, J lost 4 bases, and 15 bases lay in between. The CDR3 spans 14 residues. CDR3 DNA sequence: TGTGCCTCCCTCGACATGTCCGGGGCCAACGTCCTGACTTTC. Translated, it gives CASLDMSGANVLTF.

The chain couples TRBV5-4 to TRBJ1-1, with TRBD1 identical over 9 bases. With V trimmed by 5 bases and J by 3 bases, 8 bases remained unmatched. The CDR3 has 15 residues. CDR1 SGHNT and CDR2 YYREEE come from the germline V gene (reference sequence). The CDR3 is CASSPQGAGDTEAFF. DNA of the CDR3: TGTGCCAGCAGTCCACAGGGGGCGGGGGACACTGAAGCTTTCTTT.

This clonotype was detected a few times. J is TRBJ2-2 and V is TRBV5-1; TRBD2 might be the D (5 bases). The CDR3 totals 14 residues. Germline CDR1 and CDR2: SGHRS and YFSETQ. Trimming took off 7 bases at V and 0 bases at J, with 10 bases between the two ends. For the CDR3, the DNA is TGCGCCAGCCACCTGGGAGCGAACACCGGGGAGCTGTTTTTT. Protein product: CASHLGANTGELFF.

This clonotype has a single count. DNA for the CDR3: TGTGCCTGGATTCAGAATGTTGGAAACACCATATATTTT. This sequence encodes CAWIQNVGNTIYF. The chain couples TRBV30 to TRBJ1-3, with no clear D. Trimming took off 4 bases at V and 3 bases at J, with 10 bases between the two ends. This CDR3 is built from 13 residues. Germline V gene data show CDR1 as GTSNPN and CDR2 as SVGIG (reference sequence).

This clonotype was seen a handful of times. The chain links TRBV20-1 to TRBJ2-1; D is uncertain. The CDR3 has 15 residues. The ends were cut back, 0 bases at V and 0 bases at J, with 9 bases in the middle. Germline V gives CDR1 DFQATT, CDR2 SNEGSKA (reference sequence). CDR3 region: CSARDIVSSYNEQFF. The CDR3 bases are TGCAGTGCTAGAGATATTGTTAGCTCCTACAATGAGCAGTTCTTC.

A note on this clonotype: The germline gene is not matched at one end of the junction; a read error may be the cause. This chain links TRBV5-3 with TRBJ2-5; 7 bases map to TRBD2. TRBV5-3 is given ORF status, its function remaining uncertain. The CDR3 runs to 14 residues. The CDR3 DNA follows: TGTGCCAGCAGCTTGGACGGGGGAGGGGAGACCCAGTACTTC. It translates to CASSLDGGGETQYF.